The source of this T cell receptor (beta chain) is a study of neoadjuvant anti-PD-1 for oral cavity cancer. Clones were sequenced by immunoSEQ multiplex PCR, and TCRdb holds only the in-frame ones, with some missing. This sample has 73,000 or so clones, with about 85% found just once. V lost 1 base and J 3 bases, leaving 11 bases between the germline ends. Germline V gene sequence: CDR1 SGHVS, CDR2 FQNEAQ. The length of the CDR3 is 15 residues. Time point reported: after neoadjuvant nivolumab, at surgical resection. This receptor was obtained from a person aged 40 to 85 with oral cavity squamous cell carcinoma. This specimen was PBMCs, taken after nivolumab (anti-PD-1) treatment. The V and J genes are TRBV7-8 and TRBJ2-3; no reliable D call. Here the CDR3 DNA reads TGTGCCAGCAGCTTAGATACAATACTTACAGATACGCAGTATTTT. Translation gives CASSLDTILTDTQYF.